This T cell receptor beta chain originates from a study of identical twins. Notes on the study in general: Zero-insertion findings could be partly confounded by invariant cells (MAIT and iNKT cells).

In this sample, this clonotype turned up a few times. The antigen remains undetermined. No donor was unhealthy or non-Caucasian. With V trimmed by 0 bases and J by 6 bases, 9 bases remained unmatched. Looked up from germline, CDR1 is DFQATT and CDR2 is SNEGSKA (reference sequence). CDR3 length: 15 residues. A universal primer site was added by template switching, and unique molecular identifiers were carried by the cDNA. TCRdb reanalysed the 5' RACE reads using MiXCR and keeps one entry per CDR3 protein. The sample records 1.5 million to 2 million distinct CDR3 sequences, more than 30% being singletons.

The sequenced sample consisted of cord blood. This chain uses TRBV20-1 with TRBJ2-3, with TRBD2 matching 7 bases. This receptor was identified in a newborn girl in good health. The CDR3 spells CSAREWSLAVDTQYF. In nucleotides, the CDR3 is TGCAGTGCTAGAGAATGGTCGCTAGCGGTGGATACGCAGTATTTT.